One sample yielded the 18 T cell receptor beta chains listed below, sequenced in a study of T cell changes during pregnancy in multiple sclerosis. Libraries were prepared by immunoSEQ multiplex PCR; TCRdb keeps only in-frame clonotypes and omits some of them. The sample lists tens of thousands of clones; around 94% were seen once. Material: peripheral blood, obtained before pregnancy. The receptors come from a female donor with multiple sclerosis, enrolled in a pregnancy study.

The chain carries TRBV10-2 and TRBJ2-2; D unclear. This CDR3 region has 11 residues. V was pared by 6 bases and J by 6 bases, with 5 bases between. Germline V lookup: CDR1 WSHSY, CDR2 SAAADI. In nucleotides, the CDR3 is TGCGCCAGCAGGGCTCCCGGGGAGCTGTTTTTT. Protein product: CASRAPGELFF.

The sample holds one count of this clone. The chain links TRBV6-6 to TRBJ2-3; perhaps TRBD1 as D (6 bases). Germline V gives CDR1 MNHNY, CDR2 SVGAGI (reference sequence). The CDR3 is 16 amino acids. The V gene lost 2 bases and the J gene lost 2 bases, with 14 bases spanning the gap. CDR3 in amino acids: CASSYVTGFTTDTQYF. The CDR3 DNA sequence: TGTGCCAGCAGTTACGTCACAGGGTTTACCACAGATACGCAGTATTTT.

This chain links TRBV15 with TRBJ2-1, with 9 positions matching TRBD2. CDR1 and CDR2 (germline): LNHNV, YYDKDF (reference sequence). Trimming took 6 bases from V and 2 from J; bases not matched to a gene: 5. This CDR3 has 15 residues. CDR3 coding DNA: TGTGCCACCAGTCTAGCGGGGTTAACCTACAATGAGCAGTTCTTC. Amino acids: CATSLAGLTYNEQFF.

The chain carries TRBV15 and TRBJ1-4, with 7 bases lining up with TRBD1. Germline trimming cut 6 bases from V and 5 bases from J; bases unmatched to any gene: 6. The CDR3 is 14 amino acids. From germline, CDR1 is LNHNV and CDR2 YYDKDF (reference sequence). CDR3 residues: CATSWDRTNEKLFF. The DNA for the CDR3 is TGTGCCACCAGTTGGGACAGAACCAATGAAAAACTGTTTTTT.

The CDR3 spells CALSRGVGETQYF. CDR3 DNA sequence: TGTGCCCTAAGTCGGGGGGTGGGGGAGACCCAGTACTTC. The rearrangement uses TRBV6-1 and TRBJ2-5; 7 nucleotides align to TRBD2. V lost 11 bases to trimming and J lost 5 bases; unmatched junction nucleotides: 11. CDR3 length equals 13 residues. The germline V gene has CDR1 MNHNS and CDR2 SASEGT.

This rearrangement joins TRBV27 to TRBJ1-2; D is possibly TRBD1 (6 bases). This CDR3 region has 13 residues. Looked up from germline, CDR1 is MNHEY and CDR2 is SMNVEV (reference sequence). The ends were cut back, 4 bases at V and 8 bases at J, with 14 bases in the middle. CDR3 in amino acids: CASSSDRGRGYTF. CDR3 nucleotide sequence: TGTGCCAGCAGTTCGGACAGAGGCCGGGGCTACACCTTC.

The rearrangement links TRBV6-1 to TRBJ2-1; 9 nucleotides agree with TRBD2. Unmatched junction bases numbered 2, after V lost 1 base and J lost 7 bases. The CDR3 has 14 amino acids. Germline V gene lookup returns CDR1 MNHNS and CDR2 SASEGT. CDR3 sequence: CASSEGTSVNEQFF. For the CDR3, the DNA is TGTGCCAGCAGTGAAGGGACTAGCGTGAATGAGCAGTTCTTC.

V is TRBV19 and J is TRBJ1-4, with a possible D match to TRBD1 (6 bases). The germline V gene has CDR1 LNHDA and CDR2 SQIVND (reference sequence). CDR3 size: 15 residues. Trimming took 6 bases from V and 4 from J, leaving 15 bases between them. CDR3 DNA sequence: TGTGCCAGTAGGGACTCAACAGGGCGTAATGAAAAACTGTTTTTT. Protein sequence: CASRDSTGRNEKLFF.

This chain connects TRBV4-2 to TRBJ2-3, with 8 nucleotides matching TRBD2. CDR1 is LGHNA and CDR2 is YNFKEQ in the germline V gene. V shed 3 bases and J 1 base; nucleotides not matched to a gene: 9. The CDR3 runs to 17 residues. The CDR3 region is CASSQVGPSGRTDTQYF. CDR3 nucleotide sequence: TGTGCCAGCAGCCAGGTTGGGCCTAGCGGGCGCACAGATACGCAGTATTTT.

The J gene is TRBJ1-4, the V gene TRBV4-3; 9 nucleotides match TRBD1. Germline V CDR1 and CDR2: LGHNA, YSLEER. The CDR3 covers 17 residues. V trimming: 4 bases; J trimming: 7 bases; junction bases outside the gene matches: 13. DNA of the CDR3: TGCGCCAGCAGCCGGACCAGACGACAGGGGGTAGGTGAAAAACTGTTTTTT. Protein: CASSRTRRQGVGEKLFF.

The chain couples TRBV25-1 to TRBJ1-2; TRBD1 might be the D (6 bases). CDR3 length: 18 residues. Trimming stripped 3 bases from V and 4 bases from J, with 24 bases between. Germline V gene sequence: CDR1 MGHDK, CDR2 SYGVNS. The CDR3 sequence is CASSERYAVQGGGYGYTF. In DNA form, the CDR3 reads TGTGCCAGCAGTGAGAGATACGCCGTCCAAGGGGGTGGCTATGGCTACACCTTC.

The chain is built from TRBV28 and TRBJ2-6; no clear D. This CDR3 is built from 15 residues. CDR1 is MDHEN, CDR2 SYDVKM, per germline. The V end was cut by 5 bases, the J end by 6 bases, with 14 bases between. The CDR3 nucleotides are TGTGCCAGCAGTCCACGACTCCGAGCGGCCAACGTCCTGACTTTC. Residues: CASSPRLRAANVLTF.

The CDR3 DNA sequence: TGCGCCAGCAGCTTCCGGGAGCCCTACAATGAGCAGTTCTTC. Protein sequence: CASSFREPYNEQFF. The V gene is TRBV5-1, the J gene TRBJ2-1; tentative D call: TRBD2 (6 bases). This CDR3 is 14 amino acids long. V was cut by 2 bases and J by 2 bases, with 8 bases left in between. CDR1 and CDR2 from the germline V gene are SGHRS and YFSETQ. Variable domain in full (rest from reference TRBV5-1 and TRBJ2-1): KAGVTQTPRYLIKTRGQQVTLSCSPISGHRSVSWYQQTPGQGLQFLFEYFSETQRNKGNFPGRFSGRQFSNSRSEMNVSTLELGDSALYLCASSFREPYNEQFFGPGTRLTVL.

The V and J genes are TRBV4-3 and TRBJ2-3, with 9 bases lining up with TRBD1. There are 15 residues in the CDR3. Germline V lookup: CDR1 LGHNA, CDR2 YSLEER. J was trimmed by 4 bases and V by 2 bases; bases with no gene match: 4. CDR3 loop: CASSQNRGQADTQYF. CDR3 DNA: TGCGCCAGCAGCCAAAACAGGGGGCAGGCAGATACGCAGTATTTT.

The gene calls are TRBV7-8 and TRBJ2-5, with a possible D match to TRBD2 (5 bases). V lost 2 bases and J 5 bases, leaving 12 bases between the germline ends. The CDR3 consists of 14 residues. CDR1 is SGHVS, CDR2 FQNEAQ, per germline. CDR3 DNA sequence: TGTGCCAGCAGCTTATCGCGGGTCGGGGAGACCCAGTACTTC. Protein product: CASSLSRVGETQYF.

The V gene is TRBV7-2, the J gene TRBJ2-5; TRBD1 aligns across 7 bases. There are 14 residues in the CDR3. CDR1 SGHTA and CDR2 FQGNSA come from the germline V gene. V shed 2 bases and J 3 bases; nucleotides not matched to a gene: 3. CDR3 residues: CASSLYGTEETQYF. The CDR3 DNA sequence: TGTGCCAGCAGCTTATACGGGACAGAAGAGACCCAGTACTTC.

The J gene is TRBJ1-2, the V gene TRBV6-4; D possibly corresponds to TRBD1 (5 bases). Trimming removed 2 bases at V and 7 bases at J, with 8 bases between. The CDR3 extends over 12 amino acids. Germline V gene sequence: CDR1 MRHNA, CDR2 SNTAGT. The CDR3 DNA is TGTGCCAGCAGTGACAGGGGCGGTGGCTACACCTTC. Translated: CASSDRGGGYTF.

The rearrangement joins TRBV6-6 to TRBJ2-3; 7 positions agree with TRBD1. V gave up 7 bases and J gave up 0 bases; unmatched junction bases: 10. CDR1 and CDR2 from the germline V gene are MNHNY and SVGAGI (reference sequence). This CDR3 contains 16 residues. This CDR3 reads CASTEQTGPSTDTQYF. Written as DNA, the CDR3 is TGTGCCAGCACAGAGCAGACAGGGCCTAGCACAGATACGCAGTATTTT.